The sequence of this T cell receptor beta chain was determined in a study of T-cell memory formation after mild COVID-19. On the study more broadly: Largely donor-specific TCR clusters were found.

The CDR3 runs to 17 residues. CDR1 and CDR2 from the germline V gene are SEHNR and FQNEAQ (reference sequence). Trimming cost V 5 bases and J 3 bases, with 21 bases left between them. With constant-segment primers, 5'RACE yielded cDNA libraries of TCR alpha and TCR beta that carried sample barcodes and UMIs. TCRdb re-called the 5' RACE reads with MiXCR, one entry per CDR3 protein. The sample has roughly 86,000 distinct CDR3 sequences, approximately 16% seen once. This clonotype was detected only a few times. Its antigen is still unknown. Study-wide findings and caveats: CD4+ bias marked clones expanding day 15 to 37, unlike balanced contracting clones.

V gene TRBV7-9 combines with J gene TRBJ2-3, with D unresolved. This TCR was recovered from a young man who had mild COVID-19 (a few samples of this study predate the infection). Cell type and time point are not known. The sample consisted of PBMCs or a T cell subset sorted from them (not recorded which). The DNA of the CDR3 is TGTGCCAGCAGCCCCCCCCGGTGGGGAACGGTGACAGATACGCAGTATTTT. It encodes CASSPPRWGTVTDTQYF.